The 21 T cell receptor beta chains below all came from one sample that was sequenced in a study of CD8+ T cells in alopecia areata. Following RNA extraction, reverse transcription yielded cDNA that acted as the sequencing template. The method was immunoSEQ multiplex PCR; TCRdb's version includes in-frame clones alone and lacks a portion of them. The profile shows 130,000 or so clones, 85% to 90% of them singletons. The treatment here: oral pan-JAK inhibitor, 5-10 mg twice daily. The sequencing used CD8+ T cells sorted from blood, collected at week 4, from a patient treated with tofacitinib. These receptors came from a human donor with alopecia areata.

This sequence joins TRBV30 and TRBJ2-5; D uncertain. The CDR3 has 12 amino acids. The germline V gene has CDR1 GTSNPN and CDR2 SVGIG (reference sequence). Trimming cost V 7 bases and J 3 bases, with 12 bases left between them. The CDR3 spells CASWALEETQYF. The CDR3 region has the DNA TGTGCCTCGTGGGCCCTGGAAGAGACCCAGTACTTC.

The chain joins TRBV27 to TRBJ2-1; D is unclear. This CDR3 spans 13 amino acids. V lost 2 bases, J lost 4 bases, and 6 bases lay in between. Per the germline V gene, CDR1 is MNHEY and CDR2 is SMNVEV (reference sequence). CDR3 region: CASSLPNYNEQFF. Written as DNA, the CDR3 is TGTGCCAGCAGTTTACCCAATTACAATGAGCAGTTCTTC.

The chain joins TRBV7-9 to TRBJ1-4; no definite D call. The germline CDR1 and CDR2 sequences are SEHNR and FQNEAQ (reference sequence). Trimming cost V 3 bases and J 8 bases, with 4 bases left between them. The length of the CDR3 is 11 residues. The CDR3 protein is CASSFREKLFF. DNA of the CDR3: TGTGCCAGCAGCTTTCGGGAAAAACTGTTTTTT. The whole variable domain, filled in from reference TRBV7-9 and TRBJ1-4, reads DTGVSQNPRHKITKRGQNVTFRCDPISEHNRLYWYRQTLGQGPEFLTYFQNEAQLEKSRLLSDRFSAERPKGSFSTLEIQRTEQGDSAMYLCASSFREKLFFGSGTQLSVL.

This clone was counted once. J is TRBJ2-7 and V is TRBV4-1; 7 bases are a match to TRBD1. Germline V gene sequence: CDR1 MGHRA, CDR2 YSYEKL. V lost 1 base and J lost 2; bases outside the gene matches: 8. The CDR3 covers 16 residues. The CDR3 reads CASSQAADRPTYEQYF. CDR3 DNA: TGCGCCAGCAGCCAAGCGGCGGACAGGCCGACCTACGAGCAGTACTTC.

The chain is built from TRBV14 and TRBJ2-6; D remains ambiguous. CDR3 size: 13 residues. The V gene lost 1 base and the J gene lost 2 bases, with 0 bases spanning the gap. Germline CDR1 is SGHDN and CDR2 is FVKESK. The CDR3, as DNA: TGTGCCAGCAGCCAAGCTGGGGCCAACGTCCTGACTTTC. Its protein product is CASSQAGANVLTF.

This clone appeared a few times. V usage is TRBV5-4 and J usage is TRBJ2-1, with D tentatively TRBD2 (5 bases). Trimming removed 2 bases from V and 10 bases from J, with 10 bases in between. The CDR3 is 12 residues long. Looked up from germline, CDR1 is SGHNT and CDR2 is YYREEE (reference sequence). For the CDR3, the DNA is TGTGCCAGCAGCTTCGGGATCGGGGAGCAGTTCTTC. Translated: CASSFGIGEQFF.

This sequence joins TRBV4-1 and TRBJ2-3; D gene ambiguous. This CDR3 is 15 amino acids long. CDR1 and CDR2 from the germline V gene are MGHRA and YSYEKL. Trimming stripped 0 bases from V and 5 bases from J, with 12 bases between. CDR3 bases: TGCGCCAGCAGCCAAGATCGGGCTAGTGGAGATACGCAGTATTTT. It is translated as CASSQDRASGDTQYF.

J is TRBJ2-7 and V is TRBV9; D is uncertain. Trimming shortened V by 3 bases and J by 1 base, and 8 bases separated the two germline ends. Germline assignment: CDR1 SGDLS and CDR2 YYNGEE. The CDR3 extends over 13 amino acids. The CDR3 reads CASSAADSYEQYF. DNA of the CDR3: TGTGCCAGCAGCGCCGCAGATTCCTACGAGCAGTACTTC.

The chain has TRBV6-5 and TRBJ1-2; the D gene is possibly TRBD1 (6 bases). The V end lost 3 bases, the J end lost 3 bases, and 8 bases lay between the germline ends. CDR1 is MNHEY, CDR2 SVGAGI, per germline. The CDR3 is made up of 13 amino acids. The CDR3 region is CASSYRTDYGYTF. CDR3 nucleotides: TGTGCCAGCAGTTATCGGACAGACTATGGCTACACCTTC.

There are a few counts of this clone. The chain joins TRBV10-3 to TRBJ2-3; no definite D call. Germline V CDR1 and CDR2: ENHRY, SYGVKD. V was trimmed by 0 bases and J by 1 base, leaving 8 bases between them. The CDR3 consists of 15 residues. The chain's CDR3 is CAISESSHGTDTQYF. CDR3 nucleotide sequence: TGTGCCATCAGTGAGTCGAGCCATGGCACAGATACGCAGTATTTT.

The chain uses TRBV29-1 and TRBJ2-7; 7 bases are shared with TRBD2. Germline V gene sequence: CDR1 SQVTM, CDR2 ANQGSEA. The CDR3 is 13 residues long. V shed 7 bases and J 4 bases; nucleotides not matched to a gene: 10. CDR3 DNA: TGCAGCGCCGTGCTAGCGGAAACTTACGAGCAGTACTTC. This encodes CSAVLAETYEQYF.

The rearrangement joins TRBV28 to TRBJ2-3; D is ambiguous. The CDR3 is made up of 15 amino acids. Trimming shortened V by 2 bases and J by 0 bases, and 9 bases separated the two germline ends. The V gene's germline CDR1 is MDHEN and CDR2 SYDVKM. DNA of the CDR3: TGTGCCAGCAGTTTAAGGCCGTCTAGCACAGATACGCAGTATTTT. This gives the protein CASSLRPSSTDTQYF. The complete variable domain, with remaining parts taken from reference TRBV28 and TRBJ2-3, reads DVKVTQSSRYLVKRTGEKVFLECVQDMDHENMFWYRQDPGLGLRLIYFSYDVKMKEKGDIPEGYSVSREKKERFSLILESASTNQTSMYLCASSLRPSSTDTQYFGPGTRLTVL.

The CDR3 region is CASSSLSGGEGEQFF. In DNA, the CDR3 is TGTGCCAGCAGCTCCCTTAGCGGGGGGGAGGGTGAGCAGTTCTTC. This chain connects TRBV7-9 to TRBJ2-1; 11 bases agree with TRBD2. V shed 4 bases and J 9 bases; nucleotides not matched to a gene: 8. Germline V lookup: CDR1 SEHNR, CDR2 FQNEAQ (reference sequence). The length of the CDR3 is 15 residues.

The chain links TRBV30 to TRBJ2-1; tentatively, D is TRBD1 (5 bases). V was shortened by 4 bases and J by 3 bases, with 13 bases between the two germline ends. This CDR3 contains 14 residues. Germline lookup yields CDR1 GTSNPN and CDR2 SVGIG (reference sequence). The CDR3 protein is CAWTQASFYNEQFF. For the CDR3, the DNA is TGTGCCTGGACACAGGCGAGCTTCTACAATGAGCAGTTCTTC.

CDR3 residues: CASSQRAATRGGELFF. DNA of the CDR3: TGTGCCAGCAGCCAAAGGGCGGCTACGCGGGGCGGGGAGCTGTTTTTT. The chain combines TRBV7-8 with TRBJ2-2; a weak D match, TRBD2 (6 bases). The germline V and J ends were trimmed by 5 bases and 7 bases, with 20 bases remaining between them. In germline, CDR1 is SGHVS, CDR2 FQNEAQ. The CDR3 extends over 16 amino acids.

The rearrangement uses TRBV29-1 and TRBJ2-7; D unresolved. CDR1 and CDR2 from the germline V gene are SQVTM and ANQGSEA. The CDR3 contains 12 residues. Trimming pared 0 bases from V and 5 bases from J, leaving 8 bases between. This CDR3 reads CSVEDLSDEQYF. In DNA, the CDR3 is TGCAGCGTTGAAGATCTTTCGGACGAGCAGTACTTC.

The rearrangement links TRBV7-9 to TRBJ2-5; D not certain. Trimming took 4 bases from V and 5 from J, leaving 2 bases between them. There are 10 residues in the CDR3. CDR1 SEHNR and CDR2 FQNEAQ come from the germline V gene (reference sequence). This CDR3 reads CASSSETQYF. The CDR3 DNA follows: TGTGCCAGCAGCTCCGAGACCCAGTACTTC.

The chain uses TRBV30 and TRBJ2-2; tentative D call: TRBD1 (5 bases). The CDR3 loop spans 16 amino acids. From germline, CDR1 is GTSNPN and CDR2 SVGIG (reference sequence). The V gene lost 5 bases and the J gene lost 0 bases, with 16 bases spanning the gap. CDR3 in amino acids: CAWATQTATNTGELFF. CDR3 coding DNA: TGTGCCTGGGCTACTCAGACAGCAACGAACACCGGGGAGCTGTTTTTT.

The genes are TRBV6-6 and TRBJ2-1; D gene uncertain. From germline, CDR1 is MNHNY and CDR2 SVGAGI (reference sequence). The CDR3 has 13 amino acids. V lost 2 bases and J lost 5, with 7 bases in between. CDR3 nucleotides: TGTGCCAGCAGTTACGACTGGAACAATGAGCAGTTCTTC. Translating gives CASSYDWNNEQFF.

The chain carries TRBV29-1 and TRBJ2-3, with a weak D call TRBD2 (5 bases). Trimming shortened V by 1 base and J by 2 bases, and 13 bases separated the two germline ends. The germline V gene encodes CDR1 SQVTM and CDR2 ANQGSEA. The CDR3 consists of 15 residues. The CDR3 spells CSVEGTGIYTDTQYF. The CDR3 bases are TGCAGCGTTGAAGGTACCGGGATTTACACAGATACGCAGTATTTT.

Points on this clone: The junction departs from the called germline gene at one end, perhaps through a read error. This rearrangement joins TRBV29-1 to TRBJ2-1; TRBD2 is a possible D gene (6 bases). There are 14 residues in the CDR3. CDR1 and CDR2 from the germline V gene are SQVTM and ANQGSEA. The DNA for the CDR3 is TGCAGCGTTGCGGACGGGAGCTCCTGCAATGAGCAGTTCTTC. Amino acid sequence: CSVADGSSCNEQFF.